The clone carrying this T cell receptor (beta chain) was counted a few times. Then a second PCR, running roughly 7 to 11 cycles, was carried out with a sample-barcoded 5' primer and a J-beta primer mix. Per sample, CDR3-containing paired-end reads numbered at least 2.5 million. MiXCR, run by TCRdb on the 5' RACE reads, gives a single entry per CDR3 protein. The table records around 1.1 million distinct CDR3 sequences, 35% to 40% of them present only once. The CDR3 is made up of 16 amino acids. Germline CDR1 is MNHEY and CDR2 is SVGEGT. Trimming stripped 7 bases from V and 8 bases from J, with 24 bases between. This record belongs to a study of blood T cells in healthy people across ages.

This sequence was found in a man aged 18 to 30 in good health. The V and J genes are TRBV6-2 or TRBV6-3 and TRBJ2-1; D possibly corresponds to TRBD1 (5 bases). The sample consisted of blood. Written as DNA, the CDR3 is TGTGCCAGCAATTCTCTTGTTGGGGCCGCAGGTGATGAGCAGTTCTTC. As protein: CASNSLVGAAGDEQFF.